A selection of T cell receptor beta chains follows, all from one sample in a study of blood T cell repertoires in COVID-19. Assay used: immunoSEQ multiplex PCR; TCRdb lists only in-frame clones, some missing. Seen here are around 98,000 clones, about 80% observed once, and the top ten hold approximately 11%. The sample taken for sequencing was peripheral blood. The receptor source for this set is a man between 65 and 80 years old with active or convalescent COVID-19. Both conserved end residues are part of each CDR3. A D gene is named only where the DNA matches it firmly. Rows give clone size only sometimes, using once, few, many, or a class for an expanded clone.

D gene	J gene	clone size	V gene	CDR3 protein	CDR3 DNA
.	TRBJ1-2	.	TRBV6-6	CASSYSSDYGYTF	TGTGCCAGCAGTTACTCTTCAGACTATGGCTACACCTTC
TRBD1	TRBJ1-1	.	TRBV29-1	CSVMVGQKNTEAFF	TGCAGCGTCATGGTGGGACAGAAGAACACTGAAGCTTTCTTT
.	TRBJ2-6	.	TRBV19	CASSISRRAGANVLTF	TGTGCCAGTAGTATATCTCGGAGGGCCGGGGCCAACGTCCTGACTTTC
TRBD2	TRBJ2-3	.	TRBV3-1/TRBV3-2	CASSTPGGSTDTQYF	TGTGCCAGCAGCACCCCGGGGGGTAGCACAGATACGCAGTATTTT
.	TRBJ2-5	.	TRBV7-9	CASSRVETQYF	TGTGCCAGCAGCCGGGTGGAGACCCAGTACTTC
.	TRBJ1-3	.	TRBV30	CAWSGSSGNTIYF	TGTGCCTGGAGTGGTAGCTCTGGAAACACCATATATTTT
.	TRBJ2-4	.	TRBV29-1	CSVDSGDGQYF	TGCAGCGTTGATTCAGGGGATGGGCAGTACTTC
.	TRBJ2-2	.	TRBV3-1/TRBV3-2	CASSSTVGELFF	TGTGCCAGCAGCTCGACAGTCGGGGAGCTGTTTTTT
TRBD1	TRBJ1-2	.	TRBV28	CASRGTGDYGYTF	TGTGCCAGCAGGGGGACAGGGGACTATGGCTACACCTTC
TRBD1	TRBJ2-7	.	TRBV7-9	CASSSGQGRDEQYF	TGTGCCAGCAGCTCGGGACAGGGTAGAGACGAGCAGTACTTC
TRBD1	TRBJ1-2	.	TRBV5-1	CASSLEVTGGRYGYTF	TGCGCCAGCAGCTTGGAAGTGACAGGGGGCAGGTATGGCTACACCTTC
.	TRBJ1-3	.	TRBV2	CASSDNRDGNTIYF	TGTGCCAGCAGTGATAACAGGGATGGAAACACCATATATTTT
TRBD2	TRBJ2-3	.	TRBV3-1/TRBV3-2	CASSGHLAGVQYF	TGTGCCAGCAGCGGGCATCTAGCGGGGGTGCAGTATTTT
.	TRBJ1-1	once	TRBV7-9	CASSLRVDTEAFF	TGTGCCAGCAGCCTGAGGGTTGACACTGAAGCTTTCTTT
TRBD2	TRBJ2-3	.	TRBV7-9	CASSSIAGRTDTQYF	TGTGCCAGCAGCTCCATAGCGGGTCGTACAGATACGCAGTATTTT
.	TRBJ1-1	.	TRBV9	CASSGRMNTEAFF	TGTGCCAGCAGCGGGAGAATGAACACTGAAGCTTTCTTT
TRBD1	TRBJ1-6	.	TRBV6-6	CASSYTPPGGSPLHF	TGTGCCAGCAGTTACACGCCTCCAGGGGGTTCACCCCTCCACTTT
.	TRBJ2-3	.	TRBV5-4	CASRALASGSTDTQYF	TGTGCCAGCAGGGCGCTCGCTAGTGGGAGCACAGATACGCAGTATTTT
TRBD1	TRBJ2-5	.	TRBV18	CASSPPRQGDQETQYF	TGTGCCAGCTCACCACCGAGGCAGGGGGACCAAGAGACCCAGTACTTC
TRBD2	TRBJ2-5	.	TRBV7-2	CASSSDPPGLQQETQYF	TGTGCCAGCAGCTCAGACCCTCCGGGACTACAACAAGAGACCCAGTACTTC
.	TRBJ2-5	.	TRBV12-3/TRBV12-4	CASSLGLQETQYF	TGTGCCAGCAGCTTGGGGCTCCAAGAGACCCAGTACTTC
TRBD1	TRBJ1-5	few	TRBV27	CASSPGTGNQPQHF	TGTGCCAGCAGTCCTGGGACAGGCAATCAGCCCCAGCATTTT
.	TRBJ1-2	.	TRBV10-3	CAISESDSLNYGYTF	TGTGCCATCAGTGAGTCGGACAGTCTTAACTATGGCTACACCTTC
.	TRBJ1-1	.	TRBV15	CATSSRGGGTEAFF	TGTGCCACCAGCAGTCGCGGGGGAGGAACTGAAGCTTTCTTT
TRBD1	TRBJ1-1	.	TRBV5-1	CASSQGQGTEAFF	TGCGCCAGCAGCCAGGGACAGGGGACCGAAGCTTTCTTT
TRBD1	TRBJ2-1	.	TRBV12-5	CASAPNTGASYNEQFF	TGTGCTAGTGCCCCAAATACAGGGGCCAGCTACAATGAGCAGTTCTTC
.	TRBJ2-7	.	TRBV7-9	CASSLGSSAYEQYF	TGTGCCAGCAGCCTTGGCAGTTCCGCCTACGAGCAGTACTTC
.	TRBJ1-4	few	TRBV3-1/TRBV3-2	CASSQDLDSDPTNEKLFF	TGTGCCAGCAGCCAAGATCTAGACAGCGATCCAACTAATGAAAAACTGTTTTTT
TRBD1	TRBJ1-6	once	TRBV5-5	CASSLGGSTGVSSPLHF	TGTGCCAGCAGCTTGGGGGGCTCGACAGGGGTCAGTTCACCCCTCCACTTT
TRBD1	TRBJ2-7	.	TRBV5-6	CASSGDSYYEQYF	TGTGCCAGCAGCGGGGACAGCTACTACGAGCAGTACTTC
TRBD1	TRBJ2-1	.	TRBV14	CASSQLGTVNEQFF	TGTGCCAGCAGCCAACTTGGGACAGTCAATGAGCAGTTCTTC
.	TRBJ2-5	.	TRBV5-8	CASSSGTQETQYF	TGTGCCAGCAGCTCAGGAACCCAAGAGACCCAGTACTTC
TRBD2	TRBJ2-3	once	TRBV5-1	CASSTPGSGVTDTQYF	TGCGCCAGCAGCACGCCGGGTAGCGGGGTCACAGATACGCAGTATTTT
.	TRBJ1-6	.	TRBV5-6	CASSLGGRDNSPLHF	TGTGCCAGCAGCTTGGGGGGGCGTGATAATTCACCCCTCCACTTT
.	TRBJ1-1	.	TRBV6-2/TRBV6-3	CASSSPTTNTEAFF	TGTGCCAGCAGTTCCCCGACAACGAACACTGAAGCTTTCTTT
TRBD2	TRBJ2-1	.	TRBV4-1	CASSQEGTSGGANEQFF	TGCGCCAGCAGCCAAGAGGGCACTAGCGGGGGGGCGAATGAGCAGTTCTTC
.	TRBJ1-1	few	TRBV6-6	CASSYPETNTEAFF	TGTGCCAGCAGTTACCCAGAAACGAACACTGAAGCTTTCTTT
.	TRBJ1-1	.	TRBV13	CASRANTEAFF	TGTGCCAGCAGGGCGAACACTGAAGCTTTCTTT
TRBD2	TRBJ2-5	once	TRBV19	CASSTSGGRETQYF	TGTGCCAGTAGTACTAGCGGGGGCAGAGAGACCCAGTACTTC